This entry is about one T cell receptor beta chain. Here immunoSEQ multiplex PCR was the method, and the copy in TCRdb shows in-frame clones only, minus some. The sample has around 100,000 clones; approximately 89% are singletons. The CDR3 is 11 residues long. Trimming removed 2 bases from V and 7 bases from J, with 5 bases in between. The data stem from a study of blood T cell repertoires in COVID-19. The overall study: COVID-19 samples, acute and convalescent, were from the United States, Italy and Spain.

Enrollment of patients from Seattle took place during active infection, with longitudinal follow-up. The receptor was derived from a woman aged 60 to 75 with COVID-19, enrolled during active disease. The V gene is TRBV12-3 or TRBV12-4, the J gene TRBJ1-2; D is uncertain. Sample: peripheral blood. DNA of the CDR3: TGTGCCAGCAGTTTATTCTCTGGCTACACCTTC. This sequence encodes CASSLFSGYTF.